The sequence of this T cell receptor beta chain was determined in a study of human T cells and chemical hapten exposure. Documented time point: healthy volunteer bleed at 2 weeks. Unfractionated whole blood was the source from which total RNA was extracted. The ends were cut back, 4 bases at V and 6 bases at J, with 14 bases in the middle. This CDR3 is built from 14 residues. The germline gives CDR1 SNHLY, CDR2 FYNNEI. This clonotype appeared many times. TCRdb re-called the RACE reads with MiXCR, one entry per CDR3 protein. The sample consists of around 31,000 distinct CDR3 sequences, about 7% of them appearing once.

This receptor was identified in a human donor in good health. Some clones in this sample may be carry-over from other donors' samples. This sequence joins TRBV2 and TRBJ2-3; TRBD1 might be the D (6 bases). The sample consisted of whole blood. CDR3 nucleotide sequence: TGTGCCAGCAGTGTCAGCCCCGACAGGGATACGCAGTATTTT. The encoded protein is CASSVSPDRDTQYF.